This TCR beta chain was recovered during a study of cytomegalovirus exposure and HLA in healthy donors. On the study more broadly: The 100 to 150 validation repertoires used the same platform as the 650 to 750 first-cohort repertoires, a later analysis reported.

Study-wide results and caveats: Rare TCR sequences predominated, though certain public TCRs were found in many donors. Clusters of TCRs from the first cohort tended to co-occur in the 100 to 150 validation repertoires (as a later analysis found).

Separate from the 666-subject first cohort was the approximately 130-subject validation cohort, to which the donors belonged. Measured with immunoSEQ multiplex PCR; TCRdb has only the in-frame clones, and not every one. The sample holds fewer than 120,000 clones, roughly 90% seen once. Comment on this clone: Its cognate antigen is unknown.

This CDR3 is 16 amino acids long. CDR1 is LGHNA and CDR2 is YNFKEQ in the germline V gene. V lost 1 base to trimming and J lost 8 bases, with 18 bases between them. This rearrangement joins TRBV4-2 to TRBJ2-1; D is perhaps TRBD1 (6 bases). The specimen sequenced was PBMCs. The TCR comes from a woman under 30 in good health and CMV-seronegative. CDR3: CASSQAGRDKIYEQFF. The DNA of the CDR3 is TGTGCCAGCAGCCAAGCGGGCCGGGACAAAATTTATGAGCAGTTCTTC.